Detailed here is one T cell receptor beta chain. These data originate in a study of T cell changes during pregnancy in multiple sclerosis. Profiling relied on immunoSEQ multiplex PCR, and the TCRdb table lists in-frame clones only, not all of them. The repertoire includes tens of thousands of clones, 93% of them detected once, and 2.5% sits in the top ten. The V and J ends lost 0 bases and 7 bases, in that order; junction bases with no gene match: 4. Germline CDR1 reads MNHEY; CDR2 reads SVGAGI. The CDR3 totals 15 residues. The sample here was peripheral blood, taken in the second trimester of pregnancy. The TCR comes from a female donor with multiple sclerosis, enrolled in a pregnancy study. The chain combines TRBV6-5 with TRBJ1-5, with 9 bases identical to TRBD1. The DNA of the CDR3 is TGTGCCAGCAGTTACTCGGGACAGGGCCACCAGCCCCAGCATTTT. Translated: CASSYSGQGHQPQHF.